This section outlines one TCR beta chain sequence together with its context. The sample belongs to a study of cytomegalovirus exposure and HLA in healthy donors. Profiled with immunoSEQ multiplex PCR; TCRdb holds only in-frame clones, not every one. There are 200,000 to 300,000 clones in the sample; approximately 86% occur only once, and 0.95% to 1.5% lies in the top ten. The trim removed 6 bases at V and 3 bases at J, leaving 2 bases unmatched. Looked up from germline, CDR1 is MDHEN and CDR2 is SYDVKM. The CDR3 has 14 amino acids. The sequencing sample was made of PBMCs. The chain joins TRBV28 to TRBJ2-2; 9 nucleotides line up with TRBD1. This clonotype was sampled from a woman aged 25 to 39 in good health and CMV-seropositive. The CDR3 coding sequence is TGTGCCAGCAGAACAGGGGGCTACACCGGGGAGCTGTTTTTT. It specifies CASRTGGYTGELFF.